The 14 T cell receptor beta chains listed next were all sequenced from one sample in a study of shared clonotypes between healthy human individuals. CD45RO negativity and positive selection for CCR7 defined naive CD8 cells, a population that excluded terminally differentiated effector memory CD45RA+ cells. Clones were read by immunoSEQ multiplex PCR, and TCRdb kept only the in-frame ones, dropping some. Of around 2,000,000 clones in the sample, roughly 95% are singletons; the top ten hold approximately 1.2%. Sequencing used naive CD8+ T cells sorted from blood. Source of these receptors: a man aged 18 to 35 in good health.

The chain links TRBV4-3 to TRBJ2-2; D possibly corresponds to TRBD1 (5 bases). V gave up 3 bases and J gave up 1 base, with 15 bases separating them. This CDR3 region has 17 residues. The V gene's germline CDR1 is LGHNA and CDR2 YSLEER. In DNA form, the CDR3 reads TGCGCCAGCAGCCAGAGAGGATTAGGACAGAACACCGGGGAGCTGTTTTTT. Protein: CASSQRGLGQNTGELFF.

This clone was detected only once. V is TRBV5-6 and J is TRBJ2-7, with 7 positions matching TRBD1. Germline V gene data show CDR1 as SGHDT and CDR2 as YYEEEE. Trimming cost V 3 bases and J 4 bases; bases outside gene matches: 10. CDR3 length equals 15 residues. The CDR3 DNA reads TGTGCCAGCAGCTCTGTCCAGGGGGTAAGTTACGAGCAGTACTTC. Its translation: CASSSVQGVSYEQYF. Full variable domain (missing parts from reference TRBV5-6 and TRBJ2-7): DAGVTQSPTHLIKTRGQQVTLRCSPKSGHDTVSWYQQALGQGPQFIFQYYEEEERQRGNFPDRFSGHQFPNYSSELNVNALLLGDSALYLCASSSVQGVSYEQYFGPGTRLTVT.

The genes are TRBV7-9 and TRBJ1-2; D is possibly TRBD1 (6 bases). V lost 5 bases and J lost 4, with 17 bases in between. Germline loops: CDR1 SEHNR, CDR2 FQNEAQ (reference sequence). The CDR3 consists of 15 residues. The CDR3 sequence: CASSKDSLLGYGYTF. Written as DNA, the CDR3 is TGTGCCAGCAGCAAGGACAGCCTGCTGGGCTATGGCTACACCTTC.

The genes are TRBV9 and TRBJ2-5; TRBD2 might be the D (5 bases). CDR1 SGDLS and CDR2 YYNGEE come from the germline V gene. Trimming took 0 bases from V and 1 from J, leaving 7 bases between them. The CDR3 sequence is 14 residues long. CDR3 residues: CASSVAEGQETQYF. The CDR3 region has the DNA TGTGCCAGCAGCGTAGCTGAGGGCCAAGAGACCCAGTACTTC. Combining the CDR3 with reference TRBV9 and TRBJ2-5 gives the whole variable domain DSGVTQTPKHLITATGQRVTLRCSPRSGDLSVYWYQQSLDQGLQFLIQYYNGEERAKGNILERFSAQQFPDLHSELNLSSLELGDSALYFCASSVAEGQETQYFGPGTRLLVL.

The genes are TRBV28 and TRBJ2-5; D is perhaps TRBD1 (6 bases). The CDR3 is 18 amino acids. Looked up from germline, CDR1 is MDHEN and CDR2 is SYDVKM. V shed 3 bases and J shed 1 base, with 21 bases lying between them. This chain's CDR3 is CASSFPPGAGGFQETQYF. DNA of the CDR3: TGTGCCAGCAGTTTTCCTCCAGGGGCAGGAGGATTCCAAGAGACCCAGTACTTC.

V is TRBV4-1 and J is TRBJ2-1, with D perhaps given as TRBD1 or TRBD2 (5 bases each). The V gene lost 0 bases and the J gene lost 0 bases, with 12 bases spanning the gap. Germline V CDR1 and CDR2: MGHRA, YSYEKL. The CDR3 extends over 17 amino acids. The DNA of the CDR3 is TGCGCCAGCAGCCAAGATCAGTGGGGGAGCTCCTACAATGAGCAGTTCTTC. It translates to CASSQDQWGSSYNEQFF.

This clone was recorded once. The V call is TRBV9, the J call TRBJ2-7; 7 bases are a match to TRBD1. V shed 3 bases and J 4 bases; nucleotides not matched to a gene: 7. This CDR3 has 14 residues. Germline CDR1 reads SGDLS; CDR2 reads YYNGEE. The CDR3 nucleotides read TGTGCCAGCAGCGCCGGCGGACAGGAGTACGAGCAGTACTTC. It translates to CASSAGGQEYEQYF.

This clone was recorded once. This chain joins TRBV2 and TRBJ2-2; unclear D gene. The CDR3 sequence is 14 residues long. Germline values: CDR1 SNHLY, CDR2 FYNNEI. Trimming pared 7 bases from V and 4 bases from J, leaving 13 bases between. CDR3 DNA: TGTGCCAGCACCAGCACACCATCCACCGGGGAGCTGTTTTTT. It codes for CASTSTPSTGELFF.

This clone was counted a single time. Different DNA sequences within this sample yield the same CDR3. In DNA form, the CDR3 reads TGTGCCAGCAGTTTATCGACTAGCTACGAGCAGTACTTC. This translates into CASSLSTSYEQYF. The rearrangement uses TRBV27 and TRBJ2-7, with D possibly matching TRBD2 (6 bases). V lost 0 bases to trimming and J lost 3 bases, with 6 bases between them. CDR1 and CDR2 (germline): MNHEY, SMNVEV (reference sequence). The CDR3 runs to 13 residues.

The chain employs TRBV9 and TRBJ2-7; TRBD1 is a possible D gene (6 bases). This CDR3 comprises 13 residues. Germline V gene sequence: CDR1 SGDLS, CDR2 YYNGEE. V lost 3 bases to trimming and J lost 5 bases, with 12 bases between them. CDR3 bases: TGTGCCAGCAGCGCCGCAGGGGTCCACGAGCAGTACTTC. It specifies CASSAAGVHEQYF.

The chain has TRBV2 and TRBJ1-6; 7 bases are a match to TRBD1. Trimming removed 7 bases from V and 7 bases from J; junction bases left unmatched: 10. The CDR3 is made up of 15 amino acids. In germline, CDR1 is SNHLY, CDR2 FYNNEI. The CDR3 DNA reads TGTGCCAGCATGTACGGCACAGGGGCAAATTCACCCCTCCACTTT. Amino acid sequence: CASMYGTGANSPLHF.

The chain couples TRBV7-9 to TRBJ1-4; 7 bases are a match to TRBD1. V dropped 5 bases and J dropped 7; count of bases not matched to a gene: 7. Germline-derived CDR1 and CDR2 are SEHNR and FQNEAQ (reference sequence). This CDR3 contains 14 residues. CDR3 sequence: CASSTPQGSEKLFF. The CDR3 nucleotides read TGTGCCAGCAGCACCCCACAGGGGTCTGAAAAACTGTTTTTT.

In this sample, this clone turned up once. The rearrangement joins TRBV5-6 to TRBJ2-7, with 13 bases identical to TRBD2. The CDR3 has 14 residues. Losses at the gene ends were 5 bases for V and 7 bases for J; bases not matched to a gene: 6. Germline V gene sequence: CDR1 SGHDT, CDR2 YYEEEE. The CDR3 sequence: CASRYGTSGIEQYF. In nucleotides, the CDR3 is TGTGCCAGCAGATACGGGACTAGCGGGATTGAGCAGTACTTC.

The chain couples TRBV7-9 to TRBJ1-1, with 10 bases lining up with TRBD1. The CDR3 sequence is 16 residues long. Germline V lookup: CDR1 SEHNR, CDR2 FQNEAQ (reference sequence). V shed 4 bases and J 1 base; nucleotides not matched to a gene: 6. The CDR3 protein is CASSSGQGGENTEAFF. In DNA, the CDR3 is TGTGCCAGCAGCTCAGGACAGGGGGGAGAGAACACTGAAGCTTTCTTT.